The 20 T cell receptor beta chains below were found in one sample sequenced in a study of blood T cell repertoires in COVID-19. Clones were sequenced by immunoSEQ multiplex PCR, and TCRdb holds only the in-frame ones, with some missing. The data contain about 290,000 clones, around 92% of them singletons. Specimen: peripheral blood. These receptors were obtained from a woman in her 30s with COVID-19, enrolled during active disease.

V is TRBV19 and J is TRBJ2-7, with 7 bases that match TRBD1. The CDR3 covers 14 residues. CDR1 LNHDA and CDR2 SQIVND come from the germline V gene (reference sequence). J gave up 4 bases and V 5 bases, and 8 bases lay outside the gene matches. CDR3 DNA sequence: TGTGCCAGTAGTGCCTCGGGACAGAGTTACGAGCAGTACTTC. As protein: CASSASGQSYEQYF.

The chain recombines TRBV6-5 with TRBJ2-1, with 7 positions matching TRBD1. J gave up 5 bases and V 6 bases, and 7 bases lay outside the gene matches. This CDR3 has 14 residues. Germline V gives CDR1 MNHEY, CDR2 SVGAGI. In DNA form, the CDR3 reads TGTGCCAGCAGGAGGGGACAGTCCCACAATGAGCAGTTCTTC. Translated: CASRRGQSHNEQFF.

The rearrangement joins TRBV5-1 to TRBJ1-6; possibly TRBD1 for D (6 bases). CDR3 size: 16 residues. Trimming took 3 bases from V and 0 from J, leaving 10 bases between them. Germline CDR1 SGHRS, CDR2 YFSETQ. The DNA for the CDR3 is TGCGCCAGCAGCTACACAGGGAGCTCCTATAATTCACCCCTCCACTTT. It yields the protein CASSYTGSSYNSPLHF.

This chain links TRBV11-3 with TRBJ1-3, with TRBD1 matching 8 bases. This CDR3 is 14 amino acids long. Germline CDR1 and CDR2: SGHNT and YENEEA. V gave up 5 bases and J gave up 5 bases; unmatched junction bases: 5. CDR3 bases: TGTGCCAGCAGCGGGACAGGCGACCGAAACACCATATATTTT. Protein: CASSGTGDRNTIYF.

This clone has a handful of counts. This chain connects TRBV11-2 to TRBJ2-1; D may be TRBD2 (6 bases). Germline V gene sequence: CDR1 SGHAT, CDR2 FQNNGV. The CDR3 is 13 residues long. V dropped 1 base and J dropped 6 bases, with 7 bases sitting between them. The CDR3 nucleotides are TGTGCCAGCAGCTTAGTGGGGGGCAATGAGCAGTTCTTC. This sequence encodes CASSLVGGNEQFF.

The rearrangement links TRBV11-2 to TRBJ2-1, with 11 bases identical to TRBD2. Germline CDR1 SGHAT, CDR2 FQNNGV. CDR3 length equals 18 residues. Losses at the gene ends were 1 base for V and 2 bases for J; bases not matched to a gene: 7. The CDR3 DNA sequence: TGTGCCAGCAGCTTAGTGCCTAGCGGGGGGTCCGCCTACAATGAGCAGTTCTTC. Encoded protein: CASSLVPSGGSAYNEQFF.

The chain links TRBV14 to TRBJ1-2, with D possibly TRBD1 on 6 matching bases. This CDR3 is 15 amino acids long. CDR1 is SGHDN, CDR2 FVKESK, per germline. The V and J ends lost 3 bases and 8 bases respectively, with 19 bases between them. The CDR3 nucleotides read TGTGCCAGCAGCCAGGTTGCGGAGAACAGGGACGGCTACACCTTC. Protein sequence: CASSQVAENRDGYTF.

This chain links TRBV10-1 with TRBJ2-1, with unresolved D. The germline V and J ends were trimmed by 5 bases and 0 bases, with 5 bases remaining between them. Per germline, CDR1 WNHNN and CDR2 SYGVQD (reference sequence). The length of the CDR3 is 13 residues. CDR3 coding DNA: TGCGCCAGCAGTTCGAGCTCCTACAATGAGCAGTTCTTC. This translates into CASSSSSYNEQFF.

CDR3 amino acids: CASSPPGQLGYTF. CDR3 DNA: TGTGCCAGCAGTCCCCCGGGACAGCTTGGCTACACCTTC. The chain uses TRBV5-5 and TRBJ1-2; 7 bases are shared with TRBD1. CDR1 is SGHKS, CDR2 YYEKEE, per germline (reference sequence). The ends lost 5 bases at V and 7 bases at J; junction bases unmatched: 8. This CDR3 spans 13 amino acids.

The chain links TRBV5-4 to TRBJ2-7; TRBD1 matches at 9 bases. Trimming cost V 3 bases and J 2 bases; bases outside gene matches: 6. Germline CDR1 and CDR2: SGHNT and YYREEE (reference sequence). This CDR3 has 15 amino acids. The CDR3 DNA follows: TGTGCCAGCAGCTCCCGGACAGGGGTTCCCTACGAGCAGTACTTC. Its translation is CASSSRTGVPYEQYF.

The CDR3 spells CASSEFSGGANEQFF. The CDR3 coding sequence is TGTGCCAGCAGTGAATTCAGCGGGGGGGCCAATGAGCAGTTCTTC. The chain employs TRBV2 and TRBJ2-1; 10 positions agree with TRBD2. V lost 2 bases to trimming and J lost 6 bases; unmatched junction nucleotides: 4. CDR3 size: 15 residues. Per germline, CDR1 SNHLY and CDR2 FYNNEI.

The chain joins TRBV15 to TRBJ1-5; D might be TRBD1 (5 bases). Germline V gene data show CDR1 as LNHNV and CDR2 as YYDKDF (reference sequence). The ends were cut back, 4 bases at V and 5 bases at J, with 18 bases in the middle. This CDR3 has 16 amino acids. The CDR3 DNA reads as TGTGCCACCAGCATCCCCCTAGGGGAGGGCGATCAGCCCCAGCATTTT. Its protein is CATSIPLGEGDQPQHF.

This chain connects TRBV28 to TRBJ1-5; no clear D. The CDR3 sequence is 15 residues long. The V gene lost 3 bases and the J gene lost 0 bases, with 9 bases spanning the gap. Germline V gene lookup returns CDR1 MDHEN and CDR2 SYDVKM. This CDR3 reads CASSLVRYSNQPQHF. The CDR3, as DNA: TGTGCCAGCAGTTTGGTCAGATATAGCAATCAGCCCCAGCATTTT.

This chain joins TRBV6-5 and TRBJ1-6, with D perhaps TRBD1 (6 bases). CDR3 length: 15 amino acids. Trimming stripped 8 bases from V and 7 bases from J, with 18 bases between. In germline, CDR1 is MNHEY, CDR2 SVGAGI. The CDR3 DNA is TGTGCCAGCGGAAGGGGAGACACAGGGAATTCACCCCTCCACTTT. Amino acid sequence: CASGRGDTGNSPLHF.

The chain combines TRBV19 with TRBJ2-1, with a tentative D call TRBD2 (7 bases). The V end was cut by 5 bases, the J end by 6 bases, with 17 bases between. CDR3 length: 15 residues. Germline V CDR1 and CDR2: LNHDA, SQIVND (reference sequence). The chain's CDR3 is CASSWGRGLFNEQFF. CDR3 nucleotide sequence: TGTGCCAGTAGTTGGGGGCGGGGGTTATTCAATGAGCAGTTCTTC.

The J gene is TRBJ2-1, the V gene TRBV19, with TRBD2 identical over 13 bases. The CDR3 length is 17 residues. Per the germline V gene, CDR1 is LNHDA and CDR2 is SQIVND (reference sequence). V was clipped by 6 bases and J by 5 bases; unmatched bases: 10. The CDR3 protein is CASRQRVGLAGDNEQFF. CDR3 DNA sequence: TGTGCCAGTAGACAAAGAGTCGGACTAGCGGGAGACAATGAGCAGTTCTTC.

The chain links TRBV20-1 to TRBJ2-7; D is possibly TRBD1 (5 bases). The CDR3 runs to 11 residues. The V and J ends lost 3 bases and 6 bases respectively, with 9 bases between them. CDR1 and CDR2 from the germline V gene are DFQATT and SNEGSKA (reference sequence). The CDR3 DNA reads TGCAGTGCTAGGGGGCCGTCCGAGCAGTACTTC. Its translation: CSARGPSEQYF.

This sequence joins TRBV2 and TRBJ2-1; 7 nucleotides align to TRBD1. CDR3 size: 13 residues. With 3 bases clipped from V and 11 bases from J, the junction kept 7 bases outside the gene matches. The germline V gene has CDR1 SNHLY and CDR2 FYNNEI. CDR3: CASSEDRSEKQFF. CDR3 nucleotide sequence: TGTGCCAGCAGTGAGGACAGGTCTGAGAAGCAGTTCTTC. The full variable domain, with the rest looked up from reference TRBV2 and TRBJ2-1, is EPEVTQTPSHQVTQMGQEVILRCVPISNHLYFYWYRQILGQKVEFLVSFYNNEISEKSEIFDDQFSVERPDGSNFTLKIRSTKLEDSAMYFCASSEDRSEKQFFGPGTRLTVL.

This chain links TRBV27 with TRBJ1-1; D perhaps matches TRBD1 (5 bases). Germline V gives CDR1 MNHEY, CDR2 SMNVEV (reference sequence). V was cut by 4 bases and J by 8 bases, with 20 bases left in between. The CDR3 covers 15 residues. The DNA for the CDR3 is TGTGCCAGCAGTTGGGCCGCGGGGGTAATATCCGAAGCTTTCTTT. It translates to CASSWAAGVISEAFF.

V is TRBV2 and J is TRBJ1-1, with 7 bases that match TRBD1. CDR1 is SNHLY and CDR2 is FYNNEI in the germline V gene. The CDR3 sequence is 13 residues long. V shed 6 bases, J shed 0 bases, and the junction held 1 base outside the gene matches. The CDR3 DNA sequence: TGTGCCAGCAGGACAGGGTTGAACACTGAAGCTTTCTTT. Protein product: CASRTGLNTEAFF.